Here is one TCR beta chain with its context. The germline CDR1 and CDR2 sequences are LNHDA and SQIVND (reference sequence). Trimming removed 11 bases at V and 4 bases at J, with 17 bases between. CDR3 length: 13 residues. The sample comes from a study of cytomegalovirus exposure and HLA in healthy donors. Healthy donors of bone marrow made up the group. Amplification used 60 Vbeta primers and 13 Jbeta primers. Measured with immunoSEQ multiplex PCR; TCRdb has only the in-frame clones, and not every one. This table has hundreds of thousands of clones, roughly 82% appearing once. The TCR sequence derives from a man in his forties or fifties in good health and CMV-seropositive. Sequencing used PBMCs. The V call is TRBV19, the J call TRBJ1-1; D is possibly TRBD1 (6 bases). The CDR3 DNA follows: TGTGCCTCTGACGGGGGAGGGGGCACTGAAGCTTTCTTT. Its translation is CASDGGGGTEAFF.